This TCR beta chain was recovered during a study of T and B cells in COVID-19 patients. Study-wide points: Clonality of TRB repertoires was high in active COVID-19; recovery brought above-healthy diversity and richness.

TRB was amplified from about 260-540 ng of blood genomic DNA. TRB rearrangements were amplified by multiplex PCR with BIOMED2 TRB-A/B primers. A single record per CDR3 protein comes from TCRdb applying MiXCR to the multiplex PCR reads. The data contain about 15,000 distinct CDR3 sequences, roughly 29% of them singletons. On this clonotype: Antigen specificity is unknown.

Sequencing was performed on blood. This TCR derives from a human donor who had recovered from COVID-19.

CDR3 loop: CSARGTSPTDTQYF. The CDR3 region has the DNA TGCAGTGCCCGAGGGACTAGCCCCACAGATACGCAGTATTTT. The rearrangement links TRBV20-1 to TRBJ2-3, with 9 bases aligning to TRBD2. Losses at the gene ends were 6 bases for V and 2 bases for J; bases not matched to a gene: 6. The germline V gene encodes CDR1 DFQATT and CDR2 SNEGSKA (reference sequence). This CDR3 region has 14 residues.